A selection of T cell receptor beta chains follows, all from one sample in a study of shared T cell receptors in the human thymus. Method: immunoSEQ multiplex PCR; TCRdb's copy keeps in-frame clones and lacks some. The table has about 500,000 clones, 78% seen once. The data also belong to a second study, concerning human thymus T cells.

The specimen sequenced was thymocytes. These receptors all come from a boy younger than two with a congenital heart defect. CDR3s include the opening cysteine and the closing phenylalanine or tryptophan. A D gene is named only where the DNA matches it firmly. The size of a clone is reported for some rows only, either as once, few or many, or as a class for expanded clones.

d_gene	abundance	v_gene	j_gene	CDR3aa	CDR3nt
.	.	TRBV6-4	TRBJ2-2	CASSEAYPNTGELFF	TGTGCCAGCAGCGAGGCTTACCCAAACACCGGGGAGCTGTTTTTT
TRBD1	.	TRBV5-6	TRBJ2-2	CASSIDRGNTGELFF	TGTGCCAGCAGCATAGACAGGGGAAACACCGGGGAGCTGTTTTTT
.	.	TRBV19	TRBJ2-1	CASSHAPGPYNEQFF	TGTGCCAGTAGCCATGCGCCAGGGCCTTACAATGAGCAGTTCTTC
.	.	TRBV14	TRBJ1-2	CASSWRRAAGYTF	TGTGCCAGCTCGTGGCGGCGAGCGGCGGGCTACACCTTC
.	.	TRBV13	TRBJ2-7	CASSLNRLHSYEQYF	TGTGCCAGCAGCTTAAATAGACTCCACTCCTACGAGCAGTACTTC
.	.	TRBV9	TRBJ2-1	CASSPVASSYNEQFF	TGTGCCAGCAGCCCCGTGGCCAGCTCCTACAATGAGCAGTTCTTC
TRBD1	.	TRBV27	TRBJ1-1	CASSFRQGNTEAFF	TGTGCCAGCAGTTTCAGACAGGGGAACACTGAAGCTTTCTTT
TRBD2	.	TRBV7-2	TRBJ2-2	CASSLGLTDTGELFF	TGTGCCAGCAGCTTGGGACTAACAGACACCGGGGAGCTGTTTTTT
TRBD1	few	TRBV11-2	TRBJ1-1	CASSWGDRGPNTEAFF	TGTGCCAGCAGCTGGGGGGACAGGGGACCTAACACTGAAGCTTTCTTT
TRBD2	once	TRBV5-1	TRBJ2-5	CASSSVASGRWETQYF	TGCGCCAGCAGCTCCGTGGCTAGCGGGAGGTGGGAGACCCAGTACTTC
TRBD2	once	TRBV5-4	TRBJ2-1	CASSMGLAAPHEQFF	TGTGCCAGCAGCATGGGACTAGCGGCCCCCCATGAGCAGTTCTTC
TRBD2	.	TRBV15	TRBJ2-3	CATSRGLASSTDTQYF	TGTGCCACCAGCAGGGGACTAGCGTCTAGCACAGATACGCAGTATTTT
TRBD2	.	TRBV7-7	TRBJ2-5	CASSVGTSGNQETQYF	TGTGCCAGCAGCGTCGGGACTAGCGGGAATCAAGAGACCCAGTACTTC
.	few	TRBV25-1	TRBJ2-2	CASSVFQTPNTGELFF	TGTGCCAGCAGTGTTTTTCAGACACCGAACACCGGGGAGCTGTTTTTT
TRBD2	.	TRBV7-2	TRBJ2-1	CASSLLAGAYNEQFF	TGTGCCAGCAGCTTATTAGCGGGGGCGTACAATGAGCAGTTCTTC
.	.	TRBV2	TRBJ2-7	CASSEVRGASQGGAYYEQYF	TGTGCCAGCAGTGAAGTTAGAGGGGCGTCCCAGGGAGGAGCGTACTACGAGCAGTACTTC
TRBD2	.	TRBV4-3	TRBJ2-3	CASSPEVASGRGDTQYF	TGCGCCAGCAGCCCAGAGGTGGCTAGCGGGAGAGGTGATACGCAGTATTTT
TRBD1	.	TRBV30	TRBJ2-1	CALDRALLGEQFF	TGTGCCCTGGACAGGGCTCTCCTCGGGGAGCAGTTCTTC
TRBD1	.	TRBV10-3	TRBJ2-7	CAISEPLIYRGYEQYF	TGTGCCATCAGTGAGCCCTTAATTTACAGGGGCTACGAGCAGTACTTC
TRBD1	few	TRBV27	TRBJ1-4	CASSLSPLTGGSGDEKLFF	TGTGCCAGCAGTTTATCTCCCCTGACAGGGGGCTCGGGAGATGAAAAACTGTTTTTT
TRBD1	few	TRBV27	TRBJ1-5	CASSPGGIRSNQPQHF	TGTGCCAGCAGCCCAGGGGGCATAAGGAGCAATCAGCCCCAGCATTTT
TRBD2	few	TRBV4-1	TRBJ2-2	CASSLGGAYTGELFF	TGCGCCAGCAGCTTGGGAGGGGCGTACACCGGGGAGCTGTTTTTT
.	.	TRBV5-3	TRBJ2-4	CARSSTGGGAAKNIQYF	TGTGCCAGAAGCTCTACTGGGGGAGGAGCGGCCAAAAACATTCAGTACTTC
.	few	TRBV7-6	TRBJ2-2	CASSPLRTSNTGELFF	TGTGCCAGCAGCCCCCTGAGGACTTCGAACACCGGGGAGCTGTTTTTT
TRBD2	.	TRBV9	TRBJ2-2	CASSVGGTSGDTGELFF	TGTGCCAGCAGCGTAGGGGGGACTAGCGGGGACACCGGGGAGCTGTTTTTT
.	.	TRBV12-5	TRBJ2-1	CASGLIEAVYNEQFF	TGTGCTAGTGGACTCATAGAGGCAGTCTACAATGAGCAGTTCTTC
TRBD1	once	TRBV12-5	TRBJ1-2	CASGLVPEEGASGYGTF	TGTGCTAGTGGTTTGGTACCTGAGGAGGGGGCGAGTGGGTACGGCACCTTC
TRBD2	.	TRBV7-9	TRBJ2-4	CASSPGLAGDLAKNIQYF	TGTGCCAGCAGCCCGGGACTAGCGGGAGATCTAGCCAAAAACATTCAGTACTTC
TRBD2	.	TRBV6-5	TRBJ2-1	CASSSGLAENEQFF	TGTGCCAGCAGTTCGGGACTAGCGGAGAATGAACAGTTCTTC
TRBD1	few	TRBV29-1	TRBJ2-1	CSVDDQHRGYHNEQFF	TGCAGCGTTGACGACCAACACAGGGGCTACCACAATGAGCAGTTCTTC
.	few	TRBV5-8	TRBJ2-7	CASSLGDLRDEQYF	TGTGCCAGCAGCTTGGGGGACTTACGGGACGAGCAGTACTTC
TRBD1	few	TRBV9	TRBJ2-2	CASSGGTGGNTGELFF	TGTGCCAGCAGCGGCGGGACAGGGGGTAACACCGGGGAGCTGTTTTTT
.	.	TRBV5-1	TRBJ2-4	CASSLGRRDWAKNIQYF	TGCGCCAGCAGCTTGGGGCGGCGAGATTGGGCCAAAAACATTCAGTACTTC
.	once	TRBV25-1	TRBJ2-1	CASRGRHFYNEQFF	TGTGCCAGCAGGGGTCGACATTTCTACAATGAGCAGTTCTTC
TRBD1	few	TRBV28	TRBJ2-7	CASNSVGTGGNEQYF	TGTGCCAGCAATTCGGTCGGGACAGGGGGAAACGAGCAGTACTTC
TRBD2	.	TRBV7-6	TRBJ2-3	CASSLPLVAGPSTDTQYF	TGTGCCAGCAGCTTACCCCTAGTAGCGGGACCCAGCACAGATACGCAGTATTTT
.	.	TRBV5-1	TRBJ2-3	CASSLVPDTQYF	TGCGCCAGCAGCTTGGTCCCGGATACGCAGTATTTT
TRBD2	.	TRBV4-1	TRBJ2-5	CASSQGLAGGSQQETQYF	TGCGCCAGCAGCCAAGGACTAGCGGGAGGGTCTCAGCAAGAGACCCAGTACTTC
TRBD2	.	TRBV15	TRBJ2-2	CATSRDRQREATGELFF	TGTGCCACCAGCAGAGATCGGCAGCGGGAGGCCACCGGGGAGCTGTTTTTT
.	.	TRBV10-3	TRBJ1-1	CAISESVGGGGTEAFF	TGTGCCATCAGTGAGTCCGTGGGCGGGGGGGGAACTGAAGCTTTCTTT
TRBD2	.	TRBV30	TRBJ2-2	CAWSVGAGGPTGELFF	TGTGCCTGGAGTGTGGGAGCGGGAGGCCCCACCGGGGAGCTGTTTTTT
TRBD2	.	TRBV5-6	TRBJ2-3	CASTGTSGRETDTQYF	TGTGCCAGCACCGGGACTAGCGGGAGGGAAACAGATACGCAGTATTTT
TRBD2	.	TRBV27	TRBJ2-7	CASSSLRTSEQYF	TGTGCCAGCAGTTCCCTCAGGACTAGCGAGCAGTACTTC
.	.	TRBV30	TRBJ1-4	CAWSAPRGVGNEKLFF	TGTGCCTGGAGTGCTCCAAGGGGCGTCGGTAATGAAAAACTGTTTTTT
.	few	TRBV2	TRBJ2-7	CASSHGWRGHSYEQYF	TGTGCCAGCAGCCACGGGTGGCGGGGTCACTCCTACGAGCAGTACTTC
TRBD1	.	TRBV5-5	TRBJ1-1	CASSLRTGEANTEAFF	TGTGCCAGCAGCTTGAGGACAGGGGAGGCGAACACTGAAGCTTTCTTT
TRBD2	.	TRBV20-1	TRBJ2-5	CSAKLAGTPYF	TGCAGTGCTAAACTAGCGGGTACCCCGTACTTC
.	.	TRBV30	TRBJ2-2	CAWILVEFTGELFF	TGTGCCTGGATTTTGGTAGAGTTCACCGGGGAGCTGTTTTTT
.	.	TRBV27	TRBJ2-1	CASSSPRGLHEQFF	TGTGCCAGCAGTTCCCCCAGGGGATTACATGAGCAGTTCTTC
.	.	TRBV7-2	TRBJ2-5	CASSTSTRQETQYF	TGTGCCAGCAGCACCTCTACTAGGCAAGAGACCCAGTACTTC
.	.	TRBV6-1	TRBJ2-3	CASSESRGPPCADTQYF	TGTGCCAGCAGTGAAAGTCGTGGGCCCCCGTGTGCAGATACGCAGTATTTT
TRBD1	.	TRBV4-3	TRBJ1-4	CASSQARRDRGLEKLFF	TGCGCCAGCAGCCAAGCCAGAAGGGACAGGGGTTTGGAAAAACTGTTTTTT
.	.	TRBV29-1	TRBJ1-2	CSGEGGVLGRSGYTF	TGCAGCGGTGAGGGGGGAGTACTCGGACGCTCTGGCTACACCTTC
.	once	TRBV15	TRBJ2-3	CATSRDKGAGGAGLTYTDTQYF	TGTGCCACCAGCAGAGATAAAGGAGCGGGTGGGGCGGGGCTCACCTACACAGATACGCAGTATTTT
TRBD1	.	TRBV6-4	TRBJ2-2	CASRRTGDTGELFF	TGTGCCAGCAGAAGGACAGGGGACACCGGGGAGCTGTTTTTT
TRBD2	.	TRBV5-6	TRBJ2-7	CASSVGLAYEQYF	TGTGCCAGCAGCGTAGGACTAGCCTACGAGCAGTACTTC
.	.	TRBV6-5	TRBJ2-5	CASSSPGLETQYF	TGTGCCAGCAGTTCCCCGGGACTAGAGACCCAGTACTTC
TRBD1	.	TRBV7-2	TRBJ2-5	CASRFKTTGEETQYF	TGTGCCAGCAGATTCAAAACGACAGGGGAAGAGACCCAGTACTTC
TRBD2	.	TRBV5-8	TRBJ2-7	CASSWAGGRSSYEQYF	TGTGCCAGCAGCTGGGCTGGCGGGAGGTCCTCCTACGAGCAGTACTTC